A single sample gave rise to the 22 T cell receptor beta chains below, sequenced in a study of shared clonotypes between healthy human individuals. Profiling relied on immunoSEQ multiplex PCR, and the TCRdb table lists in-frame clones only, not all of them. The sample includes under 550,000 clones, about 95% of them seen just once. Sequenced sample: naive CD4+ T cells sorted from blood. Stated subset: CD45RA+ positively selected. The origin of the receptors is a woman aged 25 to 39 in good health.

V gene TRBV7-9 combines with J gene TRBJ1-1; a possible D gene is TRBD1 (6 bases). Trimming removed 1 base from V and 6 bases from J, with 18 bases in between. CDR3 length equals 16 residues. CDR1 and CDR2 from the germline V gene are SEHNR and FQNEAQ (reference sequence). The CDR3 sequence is CASSLGAARGVAEAFF. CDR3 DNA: TGTGCCAGCAGCTTAGGAGCGGCGAGGGGGGTCGCTGAAGCTTTCTTT.

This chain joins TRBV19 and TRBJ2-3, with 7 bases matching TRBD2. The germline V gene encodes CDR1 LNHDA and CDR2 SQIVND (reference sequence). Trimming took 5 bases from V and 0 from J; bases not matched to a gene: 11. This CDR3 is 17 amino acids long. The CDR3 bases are TGTGCCAGTAGTTCTCGGGGAGCGGGGATCAGCACAGATACGCAGTATTTT. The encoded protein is CASSSRGAGISTDTQYF.

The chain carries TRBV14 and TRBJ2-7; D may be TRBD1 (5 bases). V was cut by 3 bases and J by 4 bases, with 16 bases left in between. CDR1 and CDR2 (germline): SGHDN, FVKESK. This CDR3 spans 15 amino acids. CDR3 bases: TGTGCCAGCAGCCAGGCTCCTAGGGGTGGGTACGAGCAGTACTTC. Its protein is CASSQAPRGGYEQYF.

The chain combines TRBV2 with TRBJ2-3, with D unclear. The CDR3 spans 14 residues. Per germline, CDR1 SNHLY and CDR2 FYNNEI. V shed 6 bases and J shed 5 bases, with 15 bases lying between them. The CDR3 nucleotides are TGTGCCAGCAGCCTTCTGGGGTGGTTAGATACGCAGTATTTT. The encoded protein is CASSLLGWLDTQYF.

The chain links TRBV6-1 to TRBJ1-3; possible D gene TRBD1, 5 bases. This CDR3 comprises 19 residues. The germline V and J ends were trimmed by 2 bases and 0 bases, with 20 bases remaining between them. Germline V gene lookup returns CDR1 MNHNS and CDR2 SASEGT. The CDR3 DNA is TGTGCCAGCAGTGAATGGGGGGGGAGGGGATCAACCTCTGGAAACACCATATATTTT. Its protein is CASSEWGGRGSTSGNTIYF.

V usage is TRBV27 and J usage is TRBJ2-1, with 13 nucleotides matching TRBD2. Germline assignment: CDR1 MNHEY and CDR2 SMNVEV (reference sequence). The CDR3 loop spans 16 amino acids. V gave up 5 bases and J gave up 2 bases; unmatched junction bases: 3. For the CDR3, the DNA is TGTGCCAGCAGTACCGGGACTAGCGGGACCTACAATGAGCAGTTCTTC. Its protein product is CASSTGTSGTYNEQFF.

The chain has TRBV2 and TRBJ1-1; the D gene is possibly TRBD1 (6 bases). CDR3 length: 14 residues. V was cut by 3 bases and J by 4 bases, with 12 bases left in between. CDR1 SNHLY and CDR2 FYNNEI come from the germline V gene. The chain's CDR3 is CASSESTGATEAFF. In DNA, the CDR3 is TGTGCCAGCAGTGAGTCGACAGGAGCCACTGAAGCTTTCTTT.

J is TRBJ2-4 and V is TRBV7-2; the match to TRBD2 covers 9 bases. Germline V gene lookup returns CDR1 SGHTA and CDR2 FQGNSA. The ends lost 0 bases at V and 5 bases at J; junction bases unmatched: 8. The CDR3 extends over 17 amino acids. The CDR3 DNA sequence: TGTGCCAGCAGCTTAGCCCTTTACATAGCGGGAGAAAACATTCAGTACTTC. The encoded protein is CASSLALYIAGENIQYF.

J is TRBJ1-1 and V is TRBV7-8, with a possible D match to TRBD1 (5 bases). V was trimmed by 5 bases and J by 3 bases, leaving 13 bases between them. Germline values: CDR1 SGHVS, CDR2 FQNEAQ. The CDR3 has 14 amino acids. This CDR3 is CASSPRDYHTEAFF. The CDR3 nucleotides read TGTGCCAGCAGCCCCCGGGACTATCACACTGAAGCTTTCTTT.

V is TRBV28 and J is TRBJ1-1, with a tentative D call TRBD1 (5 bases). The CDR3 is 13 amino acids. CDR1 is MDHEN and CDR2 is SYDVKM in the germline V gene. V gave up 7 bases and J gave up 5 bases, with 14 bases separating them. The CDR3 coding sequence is TGTGCCAGCACCTGGGGGGTGTGGACTGAAGCTTTCTTT. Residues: CASTWGVWTEAFF.

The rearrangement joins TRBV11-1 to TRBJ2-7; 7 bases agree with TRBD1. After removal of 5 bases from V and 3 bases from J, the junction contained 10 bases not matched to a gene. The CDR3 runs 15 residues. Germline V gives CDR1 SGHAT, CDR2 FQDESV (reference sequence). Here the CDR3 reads CASSEGDRDSYEQYF. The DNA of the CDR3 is TGTGCCAGCAGCGAAGGAGACCGGGACAGCTACGAGCAGTACTTC.

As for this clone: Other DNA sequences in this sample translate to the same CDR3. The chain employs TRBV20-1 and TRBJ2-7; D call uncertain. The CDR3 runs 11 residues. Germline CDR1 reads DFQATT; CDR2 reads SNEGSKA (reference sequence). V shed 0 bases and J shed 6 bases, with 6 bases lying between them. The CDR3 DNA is TGCAGTGCTAGAGACCGCGGCGAGCAGTACTTC. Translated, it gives CSARDRGEQYF.

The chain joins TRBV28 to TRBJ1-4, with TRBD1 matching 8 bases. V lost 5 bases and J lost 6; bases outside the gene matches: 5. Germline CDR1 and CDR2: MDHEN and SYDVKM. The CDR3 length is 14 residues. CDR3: CASSLDRVDEKLFF. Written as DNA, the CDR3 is TGTGCCAGCAGTCTGGACAGGGTGGATGAAAAACTGTTTTTT.

The CDR3 sequence: CAISLTGYEQYF. CDR3 DNA: TGTGCCATCTCTCTAACAGGGTACGAGCAGTACTTC. This chain joins TRBV10-3 and TRBJ2-7; a possible D gene is TRBD1 (6 bases). The CDR3 consists of 12 residues. V lost 8 bases and J 4 bases, leaving 12 bases between the germline ends. Germline assignment: CDR1 ENHRY and CDR2 SYGVKD.

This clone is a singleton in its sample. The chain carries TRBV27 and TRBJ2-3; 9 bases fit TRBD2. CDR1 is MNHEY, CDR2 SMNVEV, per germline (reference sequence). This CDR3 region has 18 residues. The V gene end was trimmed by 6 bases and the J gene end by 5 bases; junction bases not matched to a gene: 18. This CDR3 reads CASSHYLSGSVFLDTQYF. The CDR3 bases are TGTGCCAGCAGCCACTACCTTAGCGGGAGTGTTTTTCTAGATACGCAGTATTTT.

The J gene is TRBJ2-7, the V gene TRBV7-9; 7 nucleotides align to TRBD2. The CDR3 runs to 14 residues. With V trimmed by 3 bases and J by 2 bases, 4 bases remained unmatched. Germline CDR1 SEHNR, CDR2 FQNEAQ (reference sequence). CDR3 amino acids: CASSLTGRAYEQYF. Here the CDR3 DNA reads TGTGCCAGCAGCTTGACGGGGAGGGCCTACGAGCAGTACTTC.

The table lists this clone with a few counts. DNA for the CDR3: TGTGCCAGCAGTTCAGGGGGTCAGCCCCAGCATTTT. Encoded protein: CASSSGGQPQHF. The gene calls are TRBV28 and TRBJ1-5, with 7 bases lining up with TRBD1. This CDR3 has 12 amino acids. Germline assignment: CDR1 MDHEN and CDR2 SYDVKM. J lost 6 bases, V lost 4 bases, and 0 bases had no gene match.

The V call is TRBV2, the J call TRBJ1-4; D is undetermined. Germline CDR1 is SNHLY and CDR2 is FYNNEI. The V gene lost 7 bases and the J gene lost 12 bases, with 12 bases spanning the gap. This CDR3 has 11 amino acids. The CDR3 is CASTSRDQLFF. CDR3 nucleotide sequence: TGTGCCAGCACATCCCGGGATCAACTGTTTTTT.

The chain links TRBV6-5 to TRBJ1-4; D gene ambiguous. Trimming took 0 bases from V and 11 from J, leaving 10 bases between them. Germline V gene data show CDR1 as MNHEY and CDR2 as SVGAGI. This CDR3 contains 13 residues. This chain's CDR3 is CASSYSRVGKLFF. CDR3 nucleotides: TGTGCCAGCAGTTACTCTCGGGTGGGGAAACTGTTTTTT.

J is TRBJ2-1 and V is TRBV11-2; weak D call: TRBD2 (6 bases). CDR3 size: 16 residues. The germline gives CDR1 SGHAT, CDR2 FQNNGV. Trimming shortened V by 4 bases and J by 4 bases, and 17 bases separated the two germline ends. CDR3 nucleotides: TGTGCCAGCAGCTCGTTTCGGGGGAGGTGGTACAATGAGCAGTTCTTC. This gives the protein CASSSFRGRWYNEQFF.

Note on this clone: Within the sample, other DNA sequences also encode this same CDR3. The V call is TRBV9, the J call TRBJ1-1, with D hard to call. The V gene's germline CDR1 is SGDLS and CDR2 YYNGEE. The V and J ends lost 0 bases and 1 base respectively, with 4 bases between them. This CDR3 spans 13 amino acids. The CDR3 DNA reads TGTGCCAGCAGCGTAGTCTCGAACACTGAAGCTTTCTTT. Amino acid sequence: CASSVVSNTEAFF.

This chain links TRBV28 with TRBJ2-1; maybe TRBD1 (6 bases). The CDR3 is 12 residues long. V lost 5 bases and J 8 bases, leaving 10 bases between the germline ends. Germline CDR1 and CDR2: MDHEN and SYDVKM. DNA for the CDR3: TGTGCCAGCAGTCTACAGGGTTATGAGCAGTTCTTC. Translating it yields CASSLQGYEQFF.